This TCR beta chain derives from a study of graft-versus-host responses after intestinal transplantation. Generated by immunoSEQ multiplex PCR, the TCRdb table keeps only in-frame clones and is missing some. The repertoire holds approximately 88,000 clones, with over 90% as singletons. Notes on this clone: Its antigen remains unidentified.

Points from the study as a whole: Peak GvH clone levels in circulation were associated with early post-transplant HvG declines.

With 4 bases removed from V and 2 bases from J, the gap between germline ends came to 9 bases. Germline values: CDR1 MDHEN, CDR2 SYDVKM. The CDR3 contains 13 residues. This TCR came from a human donor who was the organ donor for an intestinal transplant. The sequenced sample was unstimulated CD4+ T cells sorted from spleen or lymph node cells, obtained before transplant. V gene TRBV28 combines with J gene TRBJ2-7; tentatively, D is TRBD1 or TRBD2 (5 bases each). The CDR3 protein is CASSWGPPYEQYF. The CDR3 region has the DNA TGTGCCAGCAGTTGGGGACCGCCCTACGAGCAGTACTTC. Full variable domain (missing parts from reference TRBV28 and TRBJ2-7): DVKVTQSSRYLVKRTGEKVFLECVQDMDHENMFWYRQDPGLGLRLIYFSYDVKMKEKGDIPEGYSVSREKKERFSLILESASTNQTSMYLCASSWGPPYEQYFGPGTRLTVT.